This record looks at one T cell receptor (beta chain) sequence and its context. The sample originates from a study of blood T cell repertoires in COVID-19. Study at large: Researchers got acute and convalescent COVID-19 samples from the United States, Italy and Spain. From T cells, B-cell-depleted T cells, or PBMCs came the material, which was cDNA or gDNA.

The CDR3 contains 14 residues. CDR1 is SGHAT, CDR2 FQNNGV, per germline. The V end lost 5 bases, the J end lost 6 bases, and 14 bases lay between the germline ends. In the authors' workflow: Amplification with reference gene primers provided the estimates of nucleated cell counts. Generated by immunoSEQ multiplex PCR, the TCRdb table keeps only in-frame clones and is missing some. V and J calls and clone size are those listed in that table; D and trimming were worked out from the DNA. The sample shows 130,000 or so clones, around 86% of them seen only once. The source material was peripheral blood. The chain couples TRBV11-2 to TRBJ2-1, with D uncertain. The receptor was derived from a human donor in a cohort sampled during active COVID-19. CDR3 nucleotides: TGTGCCAGCAGCCGTACCCGGGTGCTCAATGAGCAGTTCTTC. Translation: CASSRTRVLNEQFF.